The 16 T cell receptor beta chains below were found in one sample sequenced in a study of blood T cell repertoires in COVID-19. TCRdb's copy holds only in-frame clones and misses some; the assay was immunoSEQ multiplex PCR. The sample yields approximately 70,000 clones, about 66% seen once. The sample was PBMCs or T cells enriched from blood (not recorded which). The receptor source for this set is a woman aged 55-69 years who had been exposed to COVID-19.

This clone was seen a few times. The V call is TRBV7-9, the J call TRBJ2-1; D is unclear. The germline gives CDR1 SEHNR, CDR2 FQNEAQ (reference sequence). The CDR3 sequence is 11 residues long. Trimming removed 5 bases at V and 7 bases at J, with 6 bases between. CDR3 nucleotide sequence: TGTGCCAGCAGCAGTAGAAATGAGCAGTTCTTC. It specifies CASSSRNEQFF. Full variable domain (outside the CDR3, taken from reference TRBV7-9 and TRBJ2-1): DTGVSQNPRHKITKRGQNVTFRCDPISEHNRLYWYRQTLGQGPEFLTYFQNEAQLEKSRLLSDRFSAERPKGSFSTLEIQRTEQGDSAMYLCASSSRNEQFFGPGTRLTVL.

The chain carries TRBV20-1 and TRBJ1-6, with unresolved D. V was cut by 4 bases and J by 5 bases, with 6 bases left in between. This CDR3 has 12 amino acids. Per germline, CDR1 DFQATT and CDR2 SNEGSKA (reference sequence). The CDR3 nucleotides read TGCAGTGCTACTGATAATAATTCACCCCTCCACTTT. It encodes CSATDNNSPLHF.

This clone was detected a few times. The chain combines TRBV6-1 with TRBJ2-4; D perhaps matches TRBD1 (6 bases). V lost 3 bases, J lost 5 bases, and 11 bases lay in between. The CDR3 is made up of 14 amino acids. Germline V CDR1 and CDR2: MNHNS, SASEGT. CDR3 bases: TGTGCCAGCAGTGAGAAGGACAGACAAAACATTCAGTACTTC. Amino acids: CASSEKDRQNIQYF.

The chain couples TRBV4-3 to TRBJ1-2; 8 nucleotides line up with TRBD1. Trimming took 0 bases from V and 5 from J; bases not matched to a gene: 11. The CDR3 loop spans 17 amino acids. Germline values: CDR1 LGHNA, CDR2 YSLEER. CDR3 sequence (DNA): TGCGCCAGCAGCCAAGAAACTACAGGGGGATCTCTTTATGGCTACACCTTC. This gives the protein CASSQETTGGSLYGYTF.

The chain recombines TRBV19 with TRBJ1-1; D is possibly TRBD1 (6 bases). Trimming left V 2 bases short and J 4 bases short, with 8 bases between. The CDR3 is 13 residues long. Per the germline V gene, CDR1 is LNHDA and CDR2 is SQIVND (reference sequence). In DNA form, the CDR3 reads TGTGCCAGTAGTATAAGGGGGAGCACTGAAGCTTTCTTT. This sequence encodes CASSIRGSTEAFF. The variable domain in full, completed from reference TRBV19 and TRBJ1-1, reads DGGITQSPKYLFRKEGQNVTLSCEQNLNHDAMYWYRQDPGQGLRLIYYSQIVNDFQKGDIAEGYSVSREKKESFPLTVTSAQKNPTAFYLCASSIRGSTEAFFGQGTRLTVV.

This clone has only a few counts. The V call is TRBV28, the J call TRBJ1-2; tentatively, D is TRBD1 (6 bases). The CDR3 contains 16 residues. Germline V gives CDR1 MDHEN, CDR2 SYDVKM. Between the trimmed V and J ends, which lost 3 bases and 5 bases, there was a span of 19 bases. CDR3 in amino acids: CASSLGSGGATYGYTF. The CDR3 DNA follows: TGTGCCAGCAGTTTGGGGAGTGGGGGCGCAACATATGGCTACACCTTC.

This rearrangement joins TRBV5-4 to TRBJ1-1; D is uncertain. Germline V gives CDR1 SGHNT, CDR2 YYREEE (reference sequence). Trimming shortened V by 2 bases and J by 1 base, and 3 bases separated the two germline ends. The CDR3 totals 12 residues. Here the CDR3 reads CASSFRNTEAFF. CDR3 nucleotide sequence: TGTGCCAGCAGCTTTAGGAACACTGAAGCTTTCTTT.

CDR3 sequence reads: CASSEGRLTNNEQFF. The CDR3 nucleotides are TGTGCCAGCAGTGAGGGGAGACTAACGAACAATGAGCAGTTCTTC. The chain recombines TRBV6-4 with TRBJ2-1; D is possibly TRBD2 (5 bases). V lost 3 bases and J 5 bases, leaving 14 bases between the germline ends. The CDR3 is 15 residues long. Germline CDR1 reads MRHNA; CDR2 reads SNTAGT.

The chain employs TRBV14 and TRBJ1-2, with TRBD1 identical over 7 bases. CDR3 length equals 13 residues. The V gene's germline CDR1 is SGHDN and CDR2 FVKESK. J gave up 7 bases and V 2 bases, and 4 bases lay outside the gene matches. The CDR3 is CASSQKGGFGYTF. CDR3 DNA sequence: TGTGCCAGCAGCCAAAAAGGGGGCTTTGGCTACACCTTC.

The chain joins TRBV4-2 to TRBJ1-5; tentative D call: TRBD1 (6 bases). Germline-derived CDR1 and CDR2 are LGHNA and YNFKEQ. The CDR3 runs to 16 residues. Trimming took 5 bases from V and 0 from J, leaving 14 bases between them. This CDR3 is CASSGGQQLSNQPQHF. CDR3 nucleotides: TGTGCCAGCAGCGGCGGACAGCAACTTAGCAATCAGCCCCAGCATTTT.

This chain links TRBV10-3 with TRBJ1-2, with D tentatively TRBD1 (5 bases). The CDR3 is made up of 12 amino acids. The V gene's germline CDR1 is ENHRY and CDR2 SYGVKD. Between the trimmed V and J ends, which lost 6 bases and 4 bases, there was a span of 9 bases. The CDR3 DNA reads as TGTGCCATCAGGGGGGGAGGCTATGGCTACACCTTC. Amino acid sequence: CAIRGGGYGYTF.

The gene calls are TRBV30 and TRBJ1-3, with TRBD1 matching over 8 bases. J was trimmed by 4 bases and V by 0 bases; bases with no gene match: 5. This CDR3 is 15 amino acids long. From germline, CDR1 is GTSNPN and CDR2 SVGIG (reference sequence). The CDR3: CAWSVLQGAGNTIYF. The CDR3 DNA sequence: TGTGCCTGGAGTGTACTTCAGGGGGCCGGAAACACCATATATTTT.

V and J are TRBV20-1 and TRBJ1-6, with D uncertain. The CDR3 is 14 residues long. CDR1 is DFQATT and CDR2 is SNEGSKA in the germline V gene (reference sequence). V gave up 3 bases and J gave up 5 bases, with 11 bases separating them. This chain's CDR3 is CSASSDGNNSPLHF. CDR3 in DNA: TGCAGTGCTAGTAGCGACGGGAATAATTCACCCCTCCACTTT.

The genes are TRBV7-9 and TRBJ2-3, with 12 bases fitting TRBD2. The V and J ends lost 5 bases and 0 bases, in that order; junction bases with no gene match: 3. The germline V gene encodes CDR1 SEHNR and CDR2 FQNEAQ (reference sequence). The length of the CDR3 is 16 residues. In DNA, the CDR3 is TGTGCCAGCAGCCTCGGGACTAGCGGGAGCACAGATACGCAGTATTTT. Its protein product is CASSLGTSGSTDTQYF. The variable domain in full, completed from reference TRBV7-9 and TRBJ2-3, reads DTGVSQNPRHKITKRGQNVTFRCDPISEHNRLYWYRQTLGQGPEFLTYFQNEAQLEKSRLLSDRFSAERPKGSFSTLEIQRTEQGDSAMYLCASSLGTSGSTDTQYFGPGTRLTVL.

In this sample, this clone turned up a few times. This chain connects TRBV6-5 to TRBJ1-2, with 7 positions matching TRBD1. From germline, CDR1 is MNHEY and CDR2 SVGAGI. The V and J ends lost 6 bases and 3 bases, in that order; junction bases with no gene match: 7. This CDR3 is 14 amino acids long. The CDR3 region is CASRDRVKDYGYTF. In nucleotides, the CDR3 is TGTGCCAGCAGAGACAGGGTGAAAGACTATGGCTACACCTTC.

With respect to this clone: The sample carries other DNA sequences with the same CDR3. The chain links TRBV15 to TRBJ2-3; no definite D call. The ends were cut back, 0 bases at V and 1 base at J, with 5 bases in the middle. Per the germline V gene, CDR1 is LNHNV and CDR2 is YYDKDF (reference sequence). The CDR3 extends over 14 amino acids. This CDR3 is CATSRDRGTDTQYF. Written as DNA, the CDR3 is TGTGCCACCAGCAGAGATCGGGGCACAGATACGCAGTATTTT. The whole variable domain, remainder taken from reference TRBV15 and TRBJ2-3, is DAMVIQNPRYQVTQFGKPVTLSCSQTLNHNVMYWYQQKSSQAPKLLFHYYDKDFNNEADTPDNFQSRRPNTSFCFLDIRSPGLGDTAMYLCATSRDRGTDTQYFGPGTRLTVL.